This paragraph covers one T cell receptor beta chain sequence. This entry is derived from a study of blood T cell repertoires in COVID-19. Study-level background: Italy, Spain and the United States were the sources of the convalescent and acute COVID-19 samples. The analysed material was cDNA or gDNA that came from T cells, B-cell-depleted T cells, or PBMCs.

This CDR3 is built from 19 residues. V gave up 0 bases and J gave up 5 bases, with 20 bases separating them. Germline CDR1 and CDR2: LGHDT and YNNKEL (reference sequence). Authors' methods: For nucleated cells, counts were estimated from reference gene primer amplification. Assay used: immunoSEQ multiplex PCR; TCRdb lists only in-frame clones, some missing. V, J and clone size are taken as reported in that table, and D and trimming were inferred from the DNA itself. The sample lists some 57,000 clones, about 84% occurring once. The sequenced material came from peripheral blood. The sequence was collected from a woman of 80 years or more with acute or convalescent COVID-19. The chain combines TRBV3-1 (or the pseudogene TRBV3-2) with TRBJ2-6; maybe TRBD1 (5 bases). The CDR3 sequence: CASSQDLVGPVRWANVLTF. DNA for the CDR3: TGTGCCAGCAGCCAAGATCTAGTGGGGCCCGTGCGGTGGGCCAACGTCCTGACTTTC.